This T cell receptor beta chain originates from a study of blood T cell repertoires in COVID-19. At the level of the study: Italy, Spain and the United States were the sources of the convalescent and acute COVID-19 samples. The analysed material was cDNA or gDNA that came from T cells, B-cell-depleted T cells, or PBMCs.

Libraries were prepared by immunoSEQ multiplex PCR; TCRdb keeps only in-frame clonotypes and omits some of them. This sample has approximately 150,000 clones, with 88% found just once. Germline V gene data show CDR1 as SGHNT and CDR2 as YYREEE (reference sequence). This CDR3 is built from 14 residues. V was cut by 0 bases and J by 5 bases, with 8 bases left in between. This clonotype was sampled from a man between 65 and 80 years old with active COVID-19. Sequences were obtained from peripheral blood. The chain recombines TRBV5-4 with TRBJ1-4; D is perhaps TRBD1 (6 bases). CDR3 coding DNA: TGTGCCAGCAGCTTGGAGGGGGGGAATGAAAAACTGTTTTTT. This gives the protein CASSLEGGNEKLFF.